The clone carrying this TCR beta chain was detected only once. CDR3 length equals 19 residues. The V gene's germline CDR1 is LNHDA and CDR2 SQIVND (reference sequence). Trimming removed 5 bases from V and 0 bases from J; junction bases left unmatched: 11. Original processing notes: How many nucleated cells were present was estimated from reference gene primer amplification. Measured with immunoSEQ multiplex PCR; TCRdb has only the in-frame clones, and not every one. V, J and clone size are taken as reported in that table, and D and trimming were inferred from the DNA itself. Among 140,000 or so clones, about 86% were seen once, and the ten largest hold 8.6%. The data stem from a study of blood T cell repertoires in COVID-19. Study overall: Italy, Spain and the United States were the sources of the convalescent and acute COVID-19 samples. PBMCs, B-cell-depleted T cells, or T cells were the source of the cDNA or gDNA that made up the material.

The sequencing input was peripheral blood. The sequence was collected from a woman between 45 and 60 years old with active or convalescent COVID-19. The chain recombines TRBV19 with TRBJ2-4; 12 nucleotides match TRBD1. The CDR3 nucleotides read TGTGCCAGTAGTTCTGGGACAGGGGGCATATTATTAGCCAAAAACATTCAGTACTTC. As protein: CASSSGTGGILLAKNIQYF.